A single sample gave rise to the 10 T cell receptor beta chains below, sequenced in a study of beta chain features in type 1 diabetes. Expressed TCRB transcripts were sequenced because the isolated RNA had all been reverse transcribed beforehand. This table comes from immunoSEQ multiplex PCR, and its TCRdb copy is limited to in-frame clones, with some not included. The data show a few hundred thousand clones, roughly 9.6% seen once. The sample taken for sequencing was naive CD4+ T cells from blood. Receptor source: a woman aged 18-29 years in good health.

This clone was seen a handful of times. The chain combines TRBV30 with TRBJ1-4; 9 nucleotides line up with TRBD1. CDR3 length: 16 amino acids. Germline CDR1 and CDR2: GTSNPN and SVGIG (reference sequence). The V and J ends lost 3 bases and 2 bases, in that order; junction bases with no gene match: 7. CDR3 DNA: TGTGCCTGGAGGCGCGGACAGGGGTGGACTAATGAAAAACTGTTTTTT. Translated, it gives CAWRRGQGWTNEKLFF. Based on the CDR3 plus reference TRBV30 and TRBJ1-4, the full variable domain is SQTIHQWPATLVQPVGSPLSLECTVEGTSNPNLYWYRQAAGRGLQLLFYSVGIGQISSEVPQNLSASRPQDRQFILSSKKLLLSDSGFYLCAWRRGQGWTNEKLFFGSGTQLSVL.

This chain uses TRBV4-2 with TRBJ2-7; 7 bases agree with TRBD2. Germline lookup yields CDR1 LGHNA and CDR2 YNFKEQ. V trimming: 5 bases; J trimming: 0 bases; junction bases outside the gene matches: 13. This CDR3 has 17 amino acids. This CDR3 is CASSANLQRDVSYEQYF. The CDR3 region has the DNA TGTGCCAGCAGCGCAAACCTTCAGCGGGACGTCTCCTACGAGCAGTACTTC.

The genes are TRBV5-6 and TRBJ2-7; no clear D gene. CDR3 length: 12 residues. CDR1 is SGHDT and CDR2 is YYEEEE in the germline V gene. Trimming cost V 3 bases and J 6 bases, with 10 bases left between them. The CDR3: CASSSSFGEQYF. The CDR3 nucleotides are TGTGCCAGCAGCTCAAGCTTCGGCGAGCAGTACTTC.

The chain is built from TRBV5-1 and TRBJ2-7; 7 bases map to TRBD2. The germline CDR1 and CDR2 sequences are SGHRS and YFSETQ. J was trimmed by 5 bases and V by 1 base; bases with no gene match: 3. CDR3 size: 13 residues. CDR3 loop: CASSLFGRHEQYF. CDR3 sequence (DNA): TGCGCCAGCAGCTTGTTCGGGAGGCACGAGCAGTACTTC.

There are a few counts of this clone. The chain carries TRBV30 and TRBJ2-5; D is possibly TRBD2 (6 bases). The CDR3 extends over 16 amino acids. The V end lost 2 bases, the J end lost 4 bases, and 20 bases lay between the germline ends. Germline lookup yields CDR1 GTSNPN and CDR2 SVGIG (reference sequence). CDR3 sequence: CAWSPLGAGRSETQYF. The CDR3 DNA follows: TGTGCCTGGAGTCCCCTAGGGGCAGGGAGGTCAGAGACCCAGTACTTC.

The sample holds a few counts of this clone. The chain joins TRBV9 to TRBJ2-1; D ambiguous. The CDR3 runs 15 residues. Germline values: CDR1 SGDLS, CDR2 YYNGEE. Trimming removed 4 bases from V and 4 bases from J, with 15 bases in between. The DNA for the CDR3 is TGTGCCAGCAGCTTCTCATCTCAGGATTACAATGAGCAGTTCTTC. Translating gives CASSFSSQDYNEQFF.

This clone was seen more than once but under ten times. The chain recombines TRBV30 with TRBJ1-3; D not certain. There are 12 residues in the CDR3. Trimming removed 4 bases at V and 1 base at J, with 5 bases between. Germline CDR1 and CDR2: GTSNPN and SVGIG (reference sequence). The CDR3 sequence is CAWTPSGNTIYF. CDR3 sequence (DNA): TGTGCCTGGACCCCGTCTGGAAACACCATATATTTT. The full variable domain, rest sourced from reference TRBV30 and TRBJ1-3, is SQTIHQWPATLVQPVGSPLSLECTVEGTSNPNLYWYRQAAGRGLQLLFYSVGIGQISSEVPQNLSASRPQDRQFILSSKKLLLSDSGFYLCAWTPSGNTIYFGEGSWLTVV.

This clone was observed a handful of times. The chain joins TRBV19 to TRBJ2-5; TRBD1 is a possible D gene (5 bases). Germline loops: CDR1 LNHDA, CDR2 SQIVND (reference sequence). The CDR3 is made up of 13 amino acids. V lost 6 bases and J lost 2, with 10 bases in between. The CDR3 DNA follows: TGTGCCAGTAGCTTTAGACAGCAAGAGACCCAGTACTTC. It yields the protein CASSFRQQETQYF. Full variable domain (remainder filled in from reference TRBV19 and TRBJ2-5): DGGITQSPKYLFRKEGQNVTLSCEQNLNHDAMYWYRQDPGQGLRLIYYSQIVNDFQKGDIAEGYSVSREKKESFPLTVTSAQKNPTAFYLCASSFRQQETQYFGPGTRLLVL.

CDR3 DNA: TGTGCCAGCATCAAGGGGATGAACACTGAAGCTTTCTTT. This codes for CASIKGMNTEAFF. This chain links TRBV25-1 with TRBJ1-1; perhaps TRBD1 as D (5 bases). Per the germline V gene, CDR1 is MGHDK and CDR2 is SYGVNS. This CDR3 region has 13 residues. The V end was cut by 7 bases, the J end by 0 bases, with 9 bases between.

The chain uses TRBV7-9 and TRBJ1-5, with D possibly being TRBD1 (6 bases). Germline CDR1 reads SEHNR; CDR2 reads FQNEAQ (reference sequence). V was cut by 5 bases and J by 0 bases, with 11 bases left in between. The CDR3 contains 15 residues. CDR3 amino acids: CASSRTENSNQPQHF. CDR3 coding DNA: TGTGCCAGCAGCCGGACAGAAAATAGCAATCAGCCCCAGCATTTT.